This TCR beta chain derives from a study of beta chain features in type 1 diabetes. Across the whole study: Analysis included over 100,000,000 sorted cells drawn from all samples.

Findings of the study overall: VDJ junctions from type 1 diabetes patients carried fewer insertions and larger deletions.

Germline CDR1 and CDR2: GTSNPN and SVGIG (reference sequence). The CDR3 has 13 residues. Trimming took off 2 bases at V and 6 bases at J, with 11 bases between the two ends. In the case of this clone: Its cognate antigen is unknown.

cDNA synthesis used the whole RNA isolate, giving expressed TCRB sequences. Sequencing used immunoSEQ multiplex PCR; TCRdb keeps in-frame clones, though not all of them. Here the sample spans around 240,000 clones, roughly two thirds being singletons. This chain connects TRBV30 to TRBJ1-5, with D maybe TRBD1 (6 bases). The sample was naive CD4+ T cells from blood. This sequence was found in a man aged 30 to 45 in good health. CDR3 nucleotides: TGTGCCTGGAGTAACAGGGATACTCAGCCCCAGCATTTT. Translated: CAWSNRDTQPQHF.